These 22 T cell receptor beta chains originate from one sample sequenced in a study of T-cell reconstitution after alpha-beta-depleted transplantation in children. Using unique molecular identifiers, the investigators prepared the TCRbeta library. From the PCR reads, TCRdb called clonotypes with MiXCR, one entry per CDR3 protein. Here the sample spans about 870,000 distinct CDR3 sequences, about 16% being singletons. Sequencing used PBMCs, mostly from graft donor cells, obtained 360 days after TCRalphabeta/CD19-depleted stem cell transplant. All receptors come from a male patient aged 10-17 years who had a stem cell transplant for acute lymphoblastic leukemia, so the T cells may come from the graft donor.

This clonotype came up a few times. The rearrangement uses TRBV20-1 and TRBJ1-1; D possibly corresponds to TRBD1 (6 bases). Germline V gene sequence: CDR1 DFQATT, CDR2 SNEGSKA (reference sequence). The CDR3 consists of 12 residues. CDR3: CRPRGANTEAFF. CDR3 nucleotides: TGCAGGCCACGGGGGGCAAACACTGAAGCTTTCTTT.

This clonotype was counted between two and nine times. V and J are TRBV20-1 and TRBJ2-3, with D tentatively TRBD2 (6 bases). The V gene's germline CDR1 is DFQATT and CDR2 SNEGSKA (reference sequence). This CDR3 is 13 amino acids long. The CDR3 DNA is TGCAGGAGGGACTCAAAAGGGGCAGATACGCAGTATTTT. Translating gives CRRDSKGADTQYF.

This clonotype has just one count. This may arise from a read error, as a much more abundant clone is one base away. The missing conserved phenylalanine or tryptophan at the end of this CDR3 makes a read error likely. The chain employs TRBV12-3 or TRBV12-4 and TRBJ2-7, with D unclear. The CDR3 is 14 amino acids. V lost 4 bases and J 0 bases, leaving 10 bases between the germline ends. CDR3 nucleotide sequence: TGTGCCAGCAGTTCCGGCCTTTCCTCCTACGAGCAGTACTTA. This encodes CASSSGLSSYEQYL.

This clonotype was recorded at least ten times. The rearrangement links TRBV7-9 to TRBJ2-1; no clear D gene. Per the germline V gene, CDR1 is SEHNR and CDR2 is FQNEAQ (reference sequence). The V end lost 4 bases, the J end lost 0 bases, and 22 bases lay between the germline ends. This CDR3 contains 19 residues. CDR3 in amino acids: CASSSWTVVSWSSYNEQFF. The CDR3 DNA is TGTGCCAGCAGCTCTTGGACGGTCGTAAGTTGGAGCTCCTACAATGAGCAGTTCTTC.

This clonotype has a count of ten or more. In DNA form, the CDR3 reads TGCAGCTGGGGACAGGGTGGTAGCGAGCAGTACTTC. Translation: CSWGQGGSEQYF. This chain links TRBV29-1 with TRBJ2-7; TRBD1 matches 9 bases. This CDR3 has 12 amino acids. Per germline, CDR1 SQVTM and CDR2 ANQGSEA. The J segment lost 6 bases and the V segment lost 8 bases, leaving 8 bases of the junction unmatched.

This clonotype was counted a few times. CDR3 protein: CASSPGGGYETQYF. The CDR3 DNA reads as TGTGCCAGCTCACCGGGGGGCGGCTACGAGACCCAGTACTTC. The rearrangement links TRBV18 to TRBJ2-5; D possibly matches TRBD1 or TRBD2 (6 bases each). The V end lost 3 bases, the J end lost 5 bases, and 13 bases lay between the germline ends. The CDR3 runs 14 residues. Germline CDR1 reads KGHSH; CDR2 reads LQKENI.

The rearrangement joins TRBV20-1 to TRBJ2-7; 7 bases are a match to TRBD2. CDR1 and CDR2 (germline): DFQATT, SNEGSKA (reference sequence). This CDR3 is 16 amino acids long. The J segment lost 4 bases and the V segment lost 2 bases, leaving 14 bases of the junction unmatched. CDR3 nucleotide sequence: TGCAGTGCTAGACCCCTGGGGAGCGGGAAAGGGTACGAGCAGTACTTC. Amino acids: CSARPLGSGKGYEQYF.

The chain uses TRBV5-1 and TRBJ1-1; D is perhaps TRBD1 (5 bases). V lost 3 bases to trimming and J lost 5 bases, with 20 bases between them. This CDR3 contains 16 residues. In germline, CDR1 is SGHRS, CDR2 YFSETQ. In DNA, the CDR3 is TGCGCCAGCAGCTGGAGGGGTAATGGGCCTCGAACTGAAGCTTTCTTT. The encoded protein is CASSWRGNGPRTEAFF.

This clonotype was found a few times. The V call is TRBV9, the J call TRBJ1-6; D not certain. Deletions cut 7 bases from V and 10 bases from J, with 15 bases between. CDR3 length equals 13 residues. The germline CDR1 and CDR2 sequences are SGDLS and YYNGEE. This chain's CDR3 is CASPVGEGSPLHF. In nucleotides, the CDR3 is TGTGCCAGCCCTGTCGGCGAGGGCTCACCCCTCCACTTT.

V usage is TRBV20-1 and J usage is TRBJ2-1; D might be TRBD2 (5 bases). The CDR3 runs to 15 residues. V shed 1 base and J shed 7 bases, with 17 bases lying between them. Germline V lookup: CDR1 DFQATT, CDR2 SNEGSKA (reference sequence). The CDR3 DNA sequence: TGCAGTGCTAGAGGAACTAGGACTCCTGTAAATGAGCAGTTCTTC. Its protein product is CSARGTRTPVNEQFF.

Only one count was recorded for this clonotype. For the CDR3, the DNA is TGTGCCAGCAGCTCAACCTTGGAGGGGACCTATGGCTACACCTTC. Translating gives CASSSTLEGTYGYTF. The rearrangement links TRBV7-9 to TRBJ1-2, with TRBD1 as a possible D gene (5 bases). Germline loops: CDR1 SEHNR, CDR2 FQNEAQ (reference sequence). This CDR3 contains 15 residues. With 4 bases removed from V and 4 bases from J, the gap between germline ends came to 16 bases.

The CDR3 loop reads CSAGLAGVKNEQFF. The CDR3 DNA reads TGCAGTGCTGGACTAGCGGGAGTAAAGAATGAGCAGTTCTTC. The chain carries TRBV20-1 and TRBJ2-1, with TRBD2 matching over 13 bases. CDR1 and CDR2 from the germline V gene are DFQATT and SNEGSKA (reference sequence). The CDR3 runs 14 residues. V gave up 5 bases and J gave up 7 bases; unmatched junction bases: 5.

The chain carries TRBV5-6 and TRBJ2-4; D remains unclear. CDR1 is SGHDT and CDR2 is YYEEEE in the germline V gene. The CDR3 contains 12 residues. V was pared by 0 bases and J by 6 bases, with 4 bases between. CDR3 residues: CASSLGPNIQYF. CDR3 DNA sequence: TGTGCCAGCAGCTTGGGCCCAAACATTCAGTACTTC.

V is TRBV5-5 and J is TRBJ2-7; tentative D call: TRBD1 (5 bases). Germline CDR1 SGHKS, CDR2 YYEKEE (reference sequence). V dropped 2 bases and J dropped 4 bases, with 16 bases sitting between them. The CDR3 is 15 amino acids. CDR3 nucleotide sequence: TGTGCCAGCAGCTTAGGTTGGAAGGGGCTGTACGAGCAGTACTTC. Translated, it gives CASSLGWKGLYEQYF.

CDR3 DNA: TGCAGTGCTATTCAAGCGGGAACCGGCAATGAGCAGTTCTTC. Residues: CSAIQAGTGNEQFF. The V gene is TRBV20-1, the J gene TRBJ2-1, with TRBD2 matching over 7 bases. This CDR3 has 14 residues. Germline assignment: CDR1 DFQATT and CDR2 SNEGSKA (reference sequence). V shed 4 bases and J 6 bases; nucleotides not matched to a gene: 9.

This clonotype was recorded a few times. The CDR3 sequence: CASSESAENYEQYF. As DNA, the CDR3 is TGCGCCAGCAGTGAGTCTGCGGAGAACTACGAGCAGTACTTC. The V gene is TRBV10-1, the J gene TRBJ2-7; D gene unclear. V gave up 0 bases and J gave up 3 bases, with 9 bases separating them. The CDR3 length is 14 residues. Germline-derived CDR1 and CDR2 are WNHNN and SYGVQD (reference sequence).

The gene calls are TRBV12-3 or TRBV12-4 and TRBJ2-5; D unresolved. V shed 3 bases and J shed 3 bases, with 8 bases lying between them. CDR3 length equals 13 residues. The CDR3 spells CASSFNRKETQYF. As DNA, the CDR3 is TGTGCCAGCAGTTTCAACCGTAAAGAGACCCAGTACTTC.

In DNA, the CDR3 is TGTGCCAGCTCCCCAGGCCATTCAGGTACCGGAGAGACCCAGTACTTC. Amino acids: CASSPGHSGTGETQYF. The chain combines TRBV3-1 with TRBJ2-5; no definite D call. The CDR3 runs 16 residues. V dropped 8 bases and J dropped 4 bases, with 23 bases sitting between them. Germline lookup yields CDR1 LGHDT and CDR2 YNNKEL (reference sequence).

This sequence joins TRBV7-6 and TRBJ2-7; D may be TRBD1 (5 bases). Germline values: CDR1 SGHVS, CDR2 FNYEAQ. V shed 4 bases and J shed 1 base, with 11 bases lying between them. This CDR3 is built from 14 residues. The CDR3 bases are TGTGCCAGCAGCTCAGGGATAAGATCCTACGAGCAGTACTTC. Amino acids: CASSSGIRSYEQYF.

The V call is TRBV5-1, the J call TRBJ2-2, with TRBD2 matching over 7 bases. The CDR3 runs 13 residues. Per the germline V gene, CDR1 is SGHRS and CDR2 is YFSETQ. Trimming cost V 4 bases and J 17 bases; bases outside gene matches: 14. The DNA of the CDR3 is TGCGCCAGCAGCCCCACCCAACTAGCGCTGGGTTTTTTT. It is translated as CASSPTQLALGFF.

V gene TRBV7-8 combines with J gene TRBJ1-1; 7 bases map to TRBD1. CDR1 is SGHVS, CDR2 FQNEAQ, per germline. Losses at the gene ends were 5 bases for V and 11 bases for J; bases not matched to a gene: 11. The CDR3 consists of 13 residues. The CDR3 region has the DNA TGTGCCAGCAGCGATCGGACAGGACCTGTCGCTTTCTTT. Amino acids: CASSDRTGPVAFF.

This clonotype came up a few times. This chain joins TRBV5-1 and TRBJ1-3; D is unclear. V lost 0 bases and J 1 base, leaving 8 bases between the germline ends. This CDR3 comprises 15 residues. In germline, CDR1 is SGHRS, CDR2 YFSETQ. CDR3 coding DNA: TGCGCCAGCAGCTTGGTGACGGAGTCTGGAAACACCATATATTTT. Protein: CASSLVTESGNTIYF. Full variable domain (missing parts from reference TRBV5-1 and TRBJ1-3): KAGVTQTPRYLIKTRGQQVTLSCSPISGHRSVSWYQQTPGQGLQFLFEYFSETQRNKGNFPGRFSGRQFSNSRSEMNVSTLELGDSALYLCASSLVTESGNTIYFGEGSWLTVV.